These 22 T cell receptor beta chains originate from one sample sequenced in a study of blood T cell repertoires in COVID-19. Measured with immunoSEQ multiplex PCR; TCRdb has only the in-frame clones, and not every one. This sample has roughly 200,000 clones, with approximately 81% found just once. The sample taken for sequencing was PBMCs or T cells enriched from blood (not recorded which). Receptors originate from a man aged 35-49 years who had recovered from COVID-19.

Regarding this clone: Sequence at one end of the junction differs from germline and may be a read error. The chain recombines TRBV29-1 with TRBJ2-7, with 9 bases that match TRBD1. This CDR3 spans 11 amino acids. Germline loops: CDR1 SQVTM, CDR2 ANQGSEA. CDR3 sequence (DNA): TGCAGCGTCGGGGGACAGGGTGTATCAAACTTC. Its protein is CSVGGQGVSNF.

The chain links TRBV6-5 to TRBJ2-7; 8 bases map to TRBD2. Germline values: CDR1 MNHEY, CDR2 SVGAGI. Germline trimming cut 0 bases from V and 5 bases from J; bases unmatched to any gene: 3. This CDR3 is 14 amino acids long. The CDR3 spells CASSYSTSGDEQYF. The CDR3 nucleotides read TGTGCCAGCAGTTACTCTACTAGCGGAGACGAGCAGTACTTC.

CDR3 in DNA: TGCGCCAGCAGCCCGGGGGACTCGAAAAGCTCCTACGAGCAGTACTTC. It translates to CASSPGDSKSSYEQYF. The chain uses TRBV5-1 and TRBJ2-7, with D tentatively TRBD2 (6 bases). V was pared by 4 bases and J by 0 bases, with 17 bases between. CDR3 size: 16 residues. The germline V gene encodes CDR1 SGHRS and CDR2 YFSETQ.

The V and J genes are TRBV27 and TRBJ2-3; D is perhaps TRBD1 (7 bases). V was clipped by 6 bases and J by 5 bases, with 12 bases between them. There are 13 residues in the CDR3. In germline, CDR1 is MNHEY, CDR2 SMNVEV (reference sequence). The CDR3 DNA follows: TGTGCCAGCAGACTCCAGGGGGGAGATACGCAGTATTTT. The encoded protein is CASRLQGGDTQYF.

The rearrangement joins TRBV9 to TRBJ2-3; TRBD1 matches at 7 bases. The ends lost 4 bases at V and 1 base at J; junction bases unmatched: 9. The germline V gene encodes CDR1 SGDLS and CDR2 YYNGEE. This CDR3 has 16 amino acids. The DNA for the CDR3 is TGTGCCAGCAGCACATCCCCTACAGGGGGCACAGATACGCAGTATTTT. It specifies CASSTSPTGGTDTQYF.

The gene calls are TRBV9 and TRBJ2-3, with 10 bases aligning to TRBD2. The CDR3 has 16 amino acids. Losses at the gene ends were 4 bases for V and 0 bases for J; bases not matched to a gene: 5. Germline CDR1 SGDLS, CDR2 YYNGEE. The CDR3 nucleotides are TGTGCCAGCAGCTTACGGACTAGCGGTAGCACAGATACGCAGTATTTT. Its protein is CASSLRTSGSTDTQYF.

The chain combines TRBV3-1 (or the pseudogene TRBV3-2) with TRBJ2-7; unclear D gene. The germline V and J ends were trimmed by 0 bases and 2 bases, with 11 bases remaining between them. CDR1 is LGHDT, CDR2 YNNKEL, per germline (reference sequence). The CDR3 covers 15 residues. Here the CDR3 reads CASSQDLRGTYEQYF. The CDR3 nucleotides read TGTGCCAGCAGCCAAGATTTGCGAGGAACCTACGAGCAGTACTTC.

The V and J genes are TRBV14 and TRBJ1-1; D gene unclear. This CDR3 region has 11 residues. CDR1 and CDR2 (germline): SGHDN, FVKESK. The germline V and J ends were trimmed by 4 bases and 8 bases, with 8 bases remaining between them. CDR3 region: CASSRRREAFF. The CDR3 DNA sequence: TGTGCCAGCAGCCGGAGGAGGGAAGCTTTCTTT. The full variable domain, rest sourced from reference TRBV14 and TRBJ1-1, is EAGVTQFPSHSVIEKGQTVTLRCDPISGHDNLYWYRRVMGKEIKFLLHFVKESKQDESGMPNNRFLAERTGGTYSTLKVQPAELEDSGVYFCASSRRREAFFGQGTRLTVV.

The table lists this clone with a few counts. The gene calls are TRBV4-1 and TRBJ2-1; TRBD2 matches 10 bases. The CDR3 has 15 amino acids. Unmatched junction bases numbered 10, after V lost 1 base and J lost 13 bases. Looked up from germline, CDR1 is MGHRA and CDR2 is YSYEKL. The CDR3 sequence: CASSQGLSSGSTQFF. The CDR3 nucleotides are TGCGCCAGCAGCCAAGGATTATCTAGCGGGAGTACCCAGTTCTTC.

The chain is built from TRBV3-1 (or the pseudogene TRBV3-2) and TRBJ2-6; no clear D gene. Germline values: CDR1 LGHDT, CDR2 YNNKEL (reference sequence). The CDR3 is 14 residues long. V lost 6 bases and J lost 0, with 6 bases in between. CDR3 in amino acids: CASSFSSGANVLTF. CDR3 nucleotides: TGTGCCAGCAGTTTCAGCTCTGGGGCCAACGTCCTGACTTTC.

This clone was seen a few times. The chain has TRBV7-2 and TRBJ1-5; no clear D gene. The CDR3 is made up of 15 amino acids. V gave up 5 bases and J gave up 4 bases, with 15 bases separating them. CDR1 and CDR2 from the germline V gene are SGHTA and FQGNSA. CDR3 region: CASSPSAQKNQPQHF. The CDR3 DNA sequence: TGTGCCAGCAGCCCAAGTGCACAGAAGAATCAGCCCCAGCATTTT.

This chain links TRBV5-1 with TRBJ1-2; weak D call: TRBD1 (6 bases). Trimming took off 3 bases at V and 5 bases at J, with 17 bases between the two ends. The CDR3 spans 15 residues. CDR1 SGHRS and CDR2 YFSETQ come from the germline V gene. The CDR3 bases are TGCGCCAGCAGCTCAACACCGGACAGCGAGTATGGCTACACCTTC. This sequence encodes CASSSTPDSEYGYTF.

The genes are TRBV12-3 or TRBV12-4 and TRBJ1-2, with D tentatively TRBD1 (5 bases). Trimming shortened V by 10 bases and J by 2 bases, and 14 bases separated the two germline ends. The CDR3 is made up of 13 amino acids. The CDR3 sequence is CATAGPGNYGYTF. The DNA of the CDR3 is TGTGCCACCGCAGGGCCAGGGAACTATGGCTACACCTTC.

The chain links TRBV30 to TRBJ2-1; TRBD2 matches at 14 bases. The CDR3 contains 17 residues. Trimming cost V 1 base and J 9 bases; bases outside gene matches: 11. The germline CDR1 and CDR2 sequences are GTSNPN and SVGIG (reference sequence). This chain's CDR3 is CAWSARTSGRQMVEQFF. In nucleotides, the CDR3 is TGTGCCTGGAGTGCGCGGACTAGCGGGAGGCAAATGGTTGAGCAGTTCTTC.

The CDR3 DNA sequence: TGTGCCAGCAGCGGACAGCGGACGTCCTACGAGCAGTACTTC. As protein: CASSGQRTSYEQYF. The gene calls are TRBV7-9 and TRBJ2-7, with D possibly being TRBD1 (6 bases). Germline V CDR1 and CDR2: SEHNR, FQNEAQ (reference sequence). With 5 bases removed from V and 1 base from J, the gap between germline ends came to 12 bases. This CDR3 region has 14 residues.

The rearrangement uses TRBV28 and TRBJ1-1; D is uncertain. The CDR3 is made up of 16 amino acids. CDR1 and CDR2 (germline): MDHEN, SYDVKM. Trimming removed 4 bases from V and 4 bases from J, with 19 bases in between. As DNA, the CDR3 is TGTGCCAGCAGTTCCGGATCGGAGAGTGGTTTCACTGAAGCTTTCTTT. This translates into CASSSGSESGFTEAFF. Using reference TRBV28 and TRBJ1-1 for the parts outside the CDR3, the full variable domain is DVKVTQSSRYLVKRTGEKVFLECVQDMDHENMFWYRQDPGLGLRLIYFSYDVKMKEKGDIPEGYSVSREKKERFSLILESASTNQTSMYLCASSSGSESGFTEAFFGQGTRLTVV.

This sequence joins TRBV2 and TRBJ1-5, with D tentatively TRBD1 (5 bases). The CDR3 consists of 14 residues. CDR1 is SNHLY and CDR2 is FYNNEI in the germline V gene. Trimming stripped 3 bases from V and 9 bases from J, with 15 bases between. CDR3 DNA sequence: TGTGCCAGCAGTGAGATGGGGCCCCTTAGGCCCCAGCATTTT. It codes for CASSEMGPLRPQHF. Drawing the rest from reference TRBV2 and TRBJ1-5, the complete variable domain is EPEVTQTPSHQVTQMGQEVILRCVPISNHLYFYWYRQILGQKVEFLVSFYNNEISEKSEIFDDQFSVERPDGSNFTLKIRSTKLEDSAMYFCASSEMGPLRPQHFGDGTRLSIL.

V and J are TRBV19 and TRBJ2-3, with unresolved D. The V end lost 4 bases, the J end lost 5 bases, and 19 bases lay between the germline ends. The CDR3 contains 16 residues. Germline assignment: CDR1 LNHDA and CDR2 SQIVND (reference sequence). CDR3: CASSTTDLPVRDTQYF. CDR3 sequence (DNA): TGTGCCAGTAGTACGACTGACCTGCCGGTCCGAGATACGCAGTATTTT.

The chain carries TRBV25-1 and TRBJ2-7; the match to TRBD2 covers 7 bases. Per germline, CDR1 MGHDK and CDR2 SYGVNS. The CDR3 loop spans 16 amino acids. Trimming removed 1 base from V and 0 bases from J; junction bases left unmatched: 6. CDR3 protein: CASSEFSGTTSYEQYF. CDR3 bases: TGTGCCAGCAGTGAATTTTCCGGGACTACCTCCTACGAGCAGTACTTC.

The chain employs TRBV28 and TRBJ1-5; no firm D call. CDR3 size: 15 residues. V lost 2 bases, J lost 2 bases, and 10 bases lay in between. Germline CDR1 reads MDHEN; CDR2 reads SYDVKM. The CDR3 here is CASSLVVIGNQPQHF. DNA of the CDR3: TGTGCCAGCAGTTTAGTGGTGATAGGCAATCAGCCCCAGCATTTT.

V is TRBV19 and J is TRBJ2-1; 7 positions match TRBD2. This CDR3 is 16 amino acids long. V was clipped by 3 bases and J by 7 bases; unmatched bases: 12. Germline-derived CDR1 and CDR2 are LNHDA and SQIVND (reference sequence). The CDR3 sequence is CASSIVVLAVLNEQFF. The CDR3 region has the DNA TGTGCCAGTAGTATCGTGGTCCTAGCGGTTTTAAATGAGCAGTTCTTC.

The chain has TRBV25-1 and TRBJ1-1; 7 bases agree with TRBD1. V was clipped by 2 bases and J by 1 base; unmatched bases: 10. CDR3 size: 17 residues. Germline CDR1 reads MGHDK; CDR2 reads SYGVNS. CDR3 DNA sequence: TGTGCCAGCAGTGAAAAGGGACAGTACGTGACGAACACTGAAGCTTTCTTT. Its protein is CASSEKGQYVTNTEAFF.